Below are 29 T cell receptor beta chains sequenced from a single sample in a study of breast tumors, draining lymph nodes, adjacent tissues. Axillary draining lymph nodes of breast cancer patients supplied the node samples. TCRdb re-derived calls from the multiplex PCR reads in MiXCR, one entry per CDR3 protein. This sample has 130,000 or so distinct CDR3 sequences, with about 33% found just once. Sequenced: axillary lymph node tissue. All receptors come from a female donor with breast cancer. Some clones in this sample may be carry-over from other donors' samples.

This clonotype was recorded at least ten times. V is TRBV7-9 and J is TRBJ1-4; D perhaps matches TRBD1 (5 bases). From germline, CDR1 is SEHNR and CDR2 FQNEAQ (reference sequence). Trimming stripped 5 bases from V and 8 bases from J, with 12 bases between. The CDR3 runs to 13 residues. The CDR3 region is CASSRQSAEKLFF. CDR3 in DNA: TGTGCCAGCAGCAGACAGTCTGCGGAAAAACTGTTTTTT. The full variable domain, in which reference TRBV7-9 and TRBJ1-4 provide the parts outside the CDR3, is DTGVSQNPRHKITKRGQNVTFRCDPISEHNRLYWYRQTLGQGPEFLTYFQNEAQLEKSRLLSDRFSAERPKGSFSTLEIQRTEQGDSAMYLCASSRQSAEKLFFGSGTQLSVL.

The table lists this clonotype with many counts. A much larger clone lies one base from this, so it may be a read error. The CDR3 spells CASSLARSGANVLPF. The CDR3 DNA is TGTGCCAGCAGCTTAGCTAGGTCTGGGGCCAACGTCCTGCCTTTC. The gene calls are TRBV7-9 and TRBJ2-6; D is possibly TRBD1 (5 bases). The germline CDR1 and CDR2 sequences are SEHNR and FQNEAQ (reference sequence). This CDR3 has 15 residues.

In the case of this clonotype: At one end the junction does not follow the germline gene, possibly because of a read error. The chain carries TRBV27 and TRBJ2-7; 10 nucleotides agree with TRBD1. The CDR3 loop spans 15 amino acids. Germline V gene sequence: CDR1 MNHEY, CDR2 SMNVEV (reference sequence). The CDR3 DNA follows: TGTGCCAGCAGCTTATCCGGGACAGGGGCCTACGAGCAGTACTTC. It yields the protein CASSLSGTGAYEQYF.

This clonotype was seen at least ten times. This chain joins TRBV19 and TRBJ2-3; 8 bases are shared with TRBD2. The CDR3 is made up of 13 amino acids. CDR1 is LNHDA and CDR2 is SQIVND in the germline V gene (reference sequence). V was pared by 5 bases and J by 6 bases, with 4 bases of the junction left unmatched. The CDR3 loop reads CASSPRLADTQYF. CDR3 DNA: TGTGCCAGTAGTCCCCGACTAGCGGATACGCAGTATTTT.

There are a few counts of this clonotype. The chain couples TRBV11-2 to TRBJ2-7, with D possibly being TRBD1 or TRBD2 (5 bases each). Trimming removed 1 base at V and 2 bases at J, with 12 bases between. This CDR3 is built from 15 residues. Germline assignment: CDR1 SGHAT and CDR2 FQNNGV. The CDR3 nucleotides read TGTGCCAGCAGCTTAGGTGTCGGGGCTGCCTACGAGCAGTACGTC. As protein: CASSLGVGAAYEQYV.

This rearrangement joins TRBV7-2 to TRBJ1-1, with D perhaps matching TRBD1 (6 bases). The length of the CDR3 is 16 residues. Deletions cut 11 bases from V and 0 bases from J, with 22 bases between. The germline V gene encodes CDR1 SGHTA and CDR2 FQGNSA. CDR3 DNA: TGTGCCGGCACCCTCACCAGGGGAGCCATGAACACTGAAGCTTTCTTT. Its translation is CAGTLTRGAMNTEAFF.

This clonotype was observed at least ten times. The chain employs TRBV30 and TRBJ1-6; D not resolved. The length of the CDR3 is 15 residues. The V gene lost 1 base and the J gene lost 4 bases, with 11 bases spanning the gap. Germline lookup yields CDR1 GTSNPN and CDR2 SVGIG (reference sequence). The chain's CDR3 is CAWSAPQTYNSPLHF. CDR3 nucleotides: TGTGCCTGGAGTGCTCCGCAGACTTATAATTCACCCCTCCACTTT.

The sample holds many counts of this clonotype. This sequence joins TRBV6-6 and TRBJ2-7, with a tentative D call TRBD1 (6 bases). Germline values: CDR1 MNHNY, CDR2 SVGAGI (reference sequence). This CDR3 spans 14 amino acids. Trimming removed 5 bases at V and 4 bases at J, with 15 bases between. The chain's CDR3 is CASSPITDSYEQYF. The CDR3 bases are TGTGCCAGCAGTCCTATCACGGACAGTTACGAGCAGTACTTC.

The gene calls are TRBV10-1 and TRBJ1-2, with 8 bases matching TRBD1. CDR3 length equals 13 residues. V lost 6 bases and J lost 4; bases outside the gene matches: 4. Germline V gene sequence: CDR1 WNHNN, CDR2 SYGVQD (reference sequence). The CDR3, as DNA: TGCGCCAGCAGCGCGGACAGGGTCTATGGCTACACCTTC. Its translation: CASSADRVYGYTF.

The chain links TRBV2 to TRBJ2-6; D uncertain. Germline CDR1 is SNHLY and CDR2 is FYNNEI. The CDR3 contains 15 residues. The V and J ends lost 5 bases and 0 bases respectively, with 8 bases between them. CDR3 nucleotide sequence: TGTGCCAGCAGTTTAAGGGTCTCTGGGGCCAACGTCCTGACTTTC. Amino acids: CASSLRVSGANVLTF.

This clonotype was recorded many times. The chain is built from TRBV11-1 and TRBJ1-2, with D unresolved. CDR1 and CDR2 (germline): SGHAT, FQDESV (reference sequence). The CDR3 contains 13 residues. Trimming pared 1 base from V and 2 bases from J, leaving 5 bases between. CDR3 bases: TGTGCCAGCAGCTTAGTTTCCAACTATGGCTACACCTTC. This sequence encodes CASSLVSNYGYTF.

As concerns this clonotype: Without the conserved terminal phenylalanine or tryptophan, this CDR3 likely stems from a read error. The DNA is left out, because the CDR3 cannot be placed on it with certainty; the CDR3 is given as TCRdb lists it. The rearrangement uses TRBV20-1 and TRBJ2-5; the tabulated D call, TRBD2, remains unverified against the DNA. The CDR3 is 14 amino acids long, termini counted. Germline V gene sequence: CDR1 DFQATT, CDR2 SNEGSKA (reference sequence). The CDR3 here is CSARGTGGGSTFGS.

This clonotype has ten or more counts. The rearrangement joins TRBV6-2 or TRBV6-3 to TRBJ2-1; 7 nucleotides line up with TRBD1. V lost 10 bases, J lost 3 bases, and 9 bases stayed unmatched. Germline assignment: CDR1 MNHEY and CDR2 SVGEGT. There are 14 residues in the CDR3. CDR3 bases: TGTGCCACGCGACAGGGCCTAAGCTACAATGAGCAGTTCTTC. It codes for CATRQGLSYNEQFF.

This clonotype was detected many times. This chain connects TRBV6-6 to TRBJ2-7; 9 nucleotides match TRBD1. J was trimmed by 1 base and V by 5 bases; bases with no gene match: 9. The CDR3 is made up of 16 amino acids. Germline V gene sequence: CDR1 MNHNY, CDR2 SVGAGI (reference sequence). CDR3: CASSQPGQGASYEQYV. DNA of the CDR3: TGTGCCAGCAGTCAGCCGGGACAGGGTGCATCCTACGAGCAGTACGTC.

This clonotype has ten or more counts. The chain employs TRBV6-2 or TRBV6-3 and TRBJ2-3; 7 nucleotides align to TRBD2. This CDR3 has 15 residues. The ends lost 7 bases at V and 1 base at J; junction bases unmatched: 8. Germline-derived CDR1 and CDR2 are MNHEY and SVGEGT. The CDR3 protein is CASKYLAAGTDTQYF. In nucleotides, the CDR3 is TGTGCCAGCAAGTACCTAGCGGCGGGCACAGATACGCAGTATTTT.

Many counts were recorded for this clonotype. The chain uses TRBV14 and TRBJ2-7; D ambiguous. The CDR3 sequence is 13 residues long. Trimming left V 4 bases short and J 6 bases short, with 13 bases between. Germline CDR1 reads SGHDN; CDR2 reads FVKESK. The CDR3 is CASSPHTRAEQYF. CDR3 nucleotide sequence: TGTGCCAGCAGCCCCCACACTCGGGCCGAGCAGTACTTC.

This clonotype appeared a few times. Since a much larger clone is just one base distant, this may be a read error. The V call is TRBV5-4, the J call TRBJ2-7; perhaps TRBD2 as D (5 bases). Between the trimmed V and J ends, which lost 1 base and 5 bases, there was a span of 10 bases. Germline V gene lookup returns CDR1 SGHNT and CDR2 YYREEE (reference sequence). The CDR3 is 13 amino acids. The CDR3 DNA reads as TGTGCCAGCAGCTTGCGCGGGCCAGACGAGCAGTACTTC. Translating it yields CASSLRGPDEQYF.

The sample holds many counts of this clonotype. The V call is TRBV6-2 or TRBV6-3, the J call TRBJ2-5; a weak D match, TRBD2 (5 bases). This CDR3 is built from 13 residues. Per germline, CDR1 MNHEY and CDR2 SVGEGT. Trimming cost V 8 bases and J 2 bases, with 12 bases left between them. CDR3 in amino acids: CASASGRQETQYF. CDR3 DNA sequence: TGTGCCAGCGCCTCGGGGAGACAAGAGACCCAGTACTTC.

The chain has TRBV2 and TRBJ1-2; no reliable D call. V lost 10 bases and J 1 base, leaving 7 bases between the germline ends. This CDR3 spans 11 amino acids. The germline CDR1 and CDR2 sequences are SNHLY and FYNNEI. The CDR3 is CATRSNYGYTF. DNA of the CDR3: TGTGCCACCAGAAGTAACTATGGCTACACCTTC.

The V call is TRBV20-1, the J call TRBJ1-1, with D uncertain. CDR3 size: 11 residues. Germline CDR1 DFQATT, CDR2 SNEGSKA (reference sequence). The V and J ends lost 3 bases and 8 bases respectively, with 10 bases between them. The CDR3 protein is CSASPHQEAFF. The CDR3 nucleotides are TGCAGTGCTAGTCCCCATCAGGAAGCTTTCTTT.

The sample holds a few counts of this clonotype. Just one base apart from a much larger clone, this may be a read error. CDR3 nucleotides: TGTGCCAGCAGCGCCCTTAGCGGGGGGGCGATGGGTACTGAGCAGTTCTTC. Amino acid sequence: CASSALSGGAMGTEQFF. V and J are TRBV9 and TRBJ2-1; 11 bases are shared with TRBD2. The CDR3 runs 17 residues. Losses at the gene ends were 3 bases for V and 9 bases for J; bases not matched to a gene: 14. Germline V gene sequence: CDR1 SGDLS, CDR2 YYNGEE. Full variable domain (outside the CDR3, taken from reference TRBV9 and TRBJ2-1): DSGVTQTPKHLITATGQRVTLRCSPRSGDLSVYWYQQSLDQGLQFLIQYYNGEERAKGNILERFSAQQFPDLHSELNLSSLELGDSALYFCASSALSGGAMGTEQFFGPGTRLTVL.

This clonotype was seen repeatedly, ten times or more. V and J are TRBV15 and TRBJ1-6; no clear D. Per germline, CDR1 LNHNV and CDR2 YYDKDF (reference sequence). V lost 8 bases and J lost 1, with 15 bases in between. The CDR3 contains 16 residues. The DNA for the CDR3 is TGTGCCACCTCCGGAGGAGCTATTTCCTATAATTCACCCCTCCACTTT. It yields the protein CATSGGAISYNSPLHF.

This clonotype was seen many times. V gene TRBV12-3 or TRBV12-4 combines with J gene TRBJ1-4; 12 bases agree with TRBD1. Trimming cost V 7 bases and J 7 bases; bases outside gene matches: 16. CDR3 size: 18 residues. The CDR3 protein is CASTSRSGDRGLGEKLFF. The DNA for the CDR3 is TGTGCCAGCACCTCCCGATCAGGGGACAGGGGGCTAGGTGAAAAACTGTTTTTT.

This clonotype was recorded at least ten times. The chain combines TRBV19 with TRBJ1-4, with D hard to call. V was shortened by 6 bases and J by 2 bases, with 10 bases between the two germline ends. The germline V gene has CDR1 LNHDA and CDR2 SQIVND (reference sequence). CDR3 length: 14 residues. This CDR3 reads CASRLGSTNEKLFF. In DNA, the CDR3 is TGTGCCAGTAGATTAGGGTCCACTAATGAAAAACTGTTTTTT.

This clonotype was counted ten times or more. Here the CDR3 reads CASSLATRAFENEQFF. CDR3 DNA: TGCGCCAGCAGCTTGGCTACGCGGGCATTCGAAAATGAGCAGTTCTTC. V usage is TRBV5-1 and J usage is TRBJ2-1; TRBD2 might be the D (5 bases). The V and J ends lost 0 bases and 7 bases respectively, with 17 bases between them. CDR3 size: 16 residues. Germline CDR1 reads SGHRS; CDR2 reads YFSETQ.

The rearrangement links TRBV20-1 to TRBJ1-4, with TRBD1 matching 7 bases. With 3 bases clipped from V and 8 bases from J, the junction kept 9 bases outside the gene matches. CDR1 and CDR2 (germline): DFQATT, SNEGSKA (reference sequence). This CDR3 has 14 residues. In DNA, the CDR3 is TGCAGTGCTAGGACAGGGAAACATATGGAAAAACTGTTTTTT. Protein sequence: CSARTGKHMEKLFF.

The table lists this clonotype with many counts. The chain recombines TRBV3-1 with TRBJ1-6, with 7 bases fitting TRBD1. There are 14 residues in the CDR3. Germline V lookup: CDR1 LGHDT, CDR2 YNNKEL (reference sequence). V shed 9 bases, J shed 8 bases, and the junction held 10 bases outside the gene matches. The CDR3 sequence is CASSQRDRYSPLHF. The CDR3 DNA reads TGTGCCAGTTCACAGCGGGACAGATATTCACCCCTCCACTTT.

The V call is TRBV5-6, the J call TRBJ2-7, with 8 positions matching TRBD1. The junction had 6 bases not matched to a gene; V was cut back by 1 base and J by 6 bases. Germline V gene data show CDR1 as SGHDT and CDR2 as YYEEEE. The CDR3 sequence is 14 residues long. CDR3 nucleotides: TGTGCCAGCAGCTTGCGGACAGGGTCATTCGAGCAGTACGTC. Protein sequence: CASSLRTGSFEQYV.

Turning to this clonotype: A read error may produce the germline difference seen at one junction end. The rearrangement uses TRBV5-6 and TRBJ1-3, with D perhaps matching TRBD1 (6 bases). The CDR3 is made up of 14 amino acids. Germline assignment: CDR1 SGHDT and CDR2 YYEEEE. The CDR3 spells CASSLLTGGNTIYF. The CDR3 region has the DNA TGCGCCAGCAGCTTGCTCACAGGGGGAAACACCATATATTTT.